This entry lists 4 T cell receptor beta chains sequenced from one sample in a study of blood T cell repertoires in COVID-19. The table came from immunoSEQ multiplex PCR; TCRdb's copy has only in-frame clones and leaves some out. This table holds roughly 40,000 clones, about 90% found once. Material for sequencing was peripheral blood. Source of these receptors: a woman aged 70-85 years with acute or convalescent COVID-19.

J is TRBJ2-3 and V is TRBV14; no firm D call. V was trimmed by 1 base and J by 2 bases, leaving 7 bases between them. Per the germline V gene, CDR1 is SGHDN and CDR2 is FVKESK. This CDR3 is 14 amino acids long. DNA for the CDR3: TGTGCCAGCAGCCAAGGCCAGTTCACAGATACGCAGTATTTT. It encodes CASSQGQFTDTQYF.

V and J are TRBV28 and TRBJ2-7; no definite D call. CDR1 and CDR2 (germline): MDHEN, SYDVKM. The CDR3 has 13 amino acids. V lost 4 bases, J lost 6 bases, and 13 bases lay in between. This chain's CDR3 is CASSYPGGPEQYV. As DNA, the CDR3 is TGTGCCAGCAGTTACCCGGGTGGCCCCGAGCAGTACGTC.

The genes are TRBV5-4 and TRBJ1-2; possible D gene TRBD1, 5 bases. Trimming pared 4 bases from V and 6 bases from J, leaving 10 bases between. This CDR3 is built from 12 residues. CDR1 is SGHNT and CDR2 is YYREEE in the germline V gene (reference sequence). In DNA form, the CDR3 reads TGTGCCAGCAGCATAAACAGGAATGGCTACACCTTC. It translates to CASSINRNGYTF.

This chain links TRBV11-2 with TRBJ2-2; 7 bases line up with TRBD1. The CDR3 has 14 residues. Germline CDR1 reads SGHAT; CDR2 reads FQNNGV. Trimming took 6 bases from V and 9 from J; bases not matched to a gene: 10. In DNA, the CDR3 is TGTGCCAGCAGTCGTAACAGGGGTACAAGGGAGCTGTTTTTT. It yields the protein CASSRNRGTRELFF.